This T cell receptor (beta chain) emerged from a study of tumor-infiltrating lymphocytes in primary liver carcinoma. CDR3 length equals 16 residues. Trimming took 1 base from V and 9 from J, leaving 19 bases between them. In germline, CDR1 is SGHNT, CDR2 YENEEA. Extraction of RNA together with DNA used about 18-31 mg of unsorted bulk tissue. TCR beta cDNA was made from approximately 500 ng total RNA with a constant-region primer. It was through three nested multiplex PCR rounds of slightly modified ARM-PCR that TCR beta libraries arose. Use of TRBV1-TRBV30 forward primers with a C-beta reverse primer characterized the first two PCR rounds, which lasted around 11 cycles each. TCRdb used MiXCR to reprocess the multiplex PCR reads, holding one entry per CDR3 protein. Altogether 95,000 to 100,000 distinct CDR3 sequences are present, under 70% being singletons, with the ten largest covering less than 15%.

The sequence derives from a woman aged 55 to 70 with primary liver carcinoma and hepatitis B virus infection. The sequenced sample consisted of liver tumor tissue from sampling region 2. The subset is: tumor region T2, inferior pole. J is TRBJ2-1 and V is TRBV11-3; D perhaps matches TRBD2 (6 bases). DNA for the CDR3: TGTGCCAGCAGCTTAGGCGTCGGGGGACGGGTCGTTGAGCAGTTCTTC. Its protein product is CASSLGVGGRVVEQFF.